This T cell receptor (beta chain) was sequenced for a study of cytomegalovirus exposure and HLA in healthy donors (dated by TCRdb to the late 2010s). Broadly, across the study: According to a later analysis, one platform produced both the roughly 130 validation repertoires and the roughly 660 repertoires of the first cohort. To predict cytomegalovirus infection status, the study combined high-throughput TCR immunosequencing, statistical association of individual TCRs with disease status, and machine learning. In addition to the first cohort of hundreds of subjects, a separate validation cohort of approximately 130 different subjects was used. The study aimed to test whether signatures of past pathogen exposure could be identified by cataloging public T cell receptors.

A word on this clone: This clone's antigen is unknown. The sample holds no much larger clone one base away, and base qualities are not on file.

V loses 4 bases of germline sequence and J loses 4 bases, and the interval between the two ends is 11 bases. Counted from cysteine to phenylalanine, this CDR3 has 13 amino acids. The kept DNA is CDR3 alone, 39 bases in frame from the first base. Looking up the germline V gene (reference sequence) yields CDR1 LNHDA and CDR2 SQIVND. The donors were included in the validation cohort of 120 subjects, a group kept apart from the roughly 680-subject first cohort. What the research found in general, with its limitations: The study gave a list of more than 150 TCR beta chains associated with cytomegalovirus. The classifier was reported to diagnose cytomegalovirus status with high specificity and sensitivity in both the original and validation cohorts. Three of the identified cytomegalovirus-associated TCR beta chains were confirmed in vitro to be specific for cytomegalovirus antigens. Most TCR sequences were seen in very few donors, while some public TCRs were found in many individuals. The authors suggested that the approach could potentially be generalized to other disease states and immunological phenotypes. A later analysis had no HLA typing for the validation cohort, so co-occurrence there was scored across all 120 or so repertoires. Subsequent analysis determined that TCRs grouped into clusters in the first cohort also showed a tendency toward co-occurrence across the 120 validation repertoires, and 85% to 95% of cluster scores exceeded 0.

Library preparation employed the immunoSEQ multiplex PCR assay. In the source study's methods: A statistical classification framework was built to diagnose cytomegalovirus status from the catalog of TCR beta chain sequences. In TCRdb, the immuneACCESS table is reduced to in-frame sequences with V and J assigned. These tables do not hold every clone; where another copy was compared, an unresolved V gene accounts for under half, and the others remain unexplained. V and J calls plus clone size are reproduced from that table; the DNA served to infer D and trimming. Across this sample there are some 350,000 clones, with roughly 87% seen only once. The top ten clones comprise approximately 1.1% of the sample.

The receptor was derived from a young woman in good health and CMV-seropositive. This chain joins TRBV19 to TRBJ2-7; the D region possibly corresponds to TRBD1 (6 bases align). Sample: PBMCs. The CDR3 sequence is CASSTDRRYEQYF. The nucleotides are TGTGCCAGTAGTACCGACAGGCGATACGAGCAGTACTTC.